The clone carrying this T cell receptor (beta chain) was seen repeatedly, ten times or more. The germline gives CDR1 GTSNPN, CDR2 SVGIG (reference sequence). The CDR3 length is 12 residues. The V gene end was trimmed by 8 bases and the J gene end by 8 bases; junction bases not matched to a gene: 8. This specimen belongs to a study of regulatory T cells in long-lasting Graves disease. Documented time point: persistent/refractory GD, antithyroid drugs over 5 years with positive TRAb. After RNA was extracted from PBMCs, the TCR library was made from it. EDTA tubes collected roughly 9.6 milliliters of peripheral blood. Both iRepertoire HTBI primers and Arm-PCR of CDR3 regions were used to build the TCR beta libraries. Each CDR3 protein gets one entry after TCRdb re-called the multiplex PCR reads with MiXCR. The table has roughly 400,000 distinct CDR3 sequences, around 20% seen once.

The origin of this receptor is a female donor with Graves disease. The chain links TRBV30 to TRBJ1-4; 7 bases align to TRBD1. The sample was peripheral blood mononuclear cells (PBMCs), taken when the disease was refractory, from a patient treated with antithyroid drugs. CDR3 region: CARQGVGEKLFF. The CDR3 DNA follows: TGTGCCCGCCAGGGGGTTGGCGAAAAACTGTTTTTT.